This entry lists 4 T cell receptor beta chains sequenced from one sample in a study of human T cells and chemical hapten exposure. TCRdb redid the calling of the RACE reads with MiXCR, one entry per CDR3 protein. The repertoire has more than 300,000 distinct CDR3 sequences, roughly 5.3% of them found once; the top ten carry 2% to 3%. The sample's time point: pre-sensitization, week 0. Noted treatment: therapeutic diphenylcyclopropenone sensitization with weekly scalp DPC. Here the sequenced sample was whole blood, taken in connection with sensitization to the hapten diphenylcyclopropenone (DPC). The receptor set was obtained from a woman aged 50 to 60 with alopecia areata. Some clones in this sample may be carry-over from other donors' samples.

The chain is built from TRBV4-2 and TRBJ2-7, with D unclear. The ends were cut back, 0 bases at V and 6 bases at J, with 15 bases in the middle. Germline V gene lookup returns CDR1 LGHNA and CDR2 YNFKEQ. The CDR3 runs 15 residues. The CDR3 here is CASSQDPGFSREQYF. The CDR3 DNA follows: TGTGCCAGCAGCCAAGATCCGGGTTTCTCGCGCGAGCAGTACTTC.

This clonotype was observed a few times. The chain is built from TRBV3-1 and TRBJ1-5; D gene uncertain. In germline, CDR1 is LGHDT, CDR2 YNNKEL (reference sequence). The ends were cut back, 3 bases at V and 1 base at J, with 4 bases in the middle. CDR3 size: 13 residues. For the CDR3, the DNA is TGTGCCAGCAGCCACCAAAGCAATCAGCCCCAGCATTTT. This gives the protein CASSHQSNQPQHF.

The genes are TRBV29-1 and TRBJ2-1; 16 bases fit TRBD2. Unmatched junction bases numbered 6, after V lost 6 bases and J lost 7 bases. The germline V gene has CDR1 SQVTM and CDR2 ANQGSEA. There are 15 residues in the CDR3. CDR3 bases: TGCAGCGTCACTGGGACTAGCGGGAGGGAAAATGAGCAGTTCTTC. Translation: CSVTGTSGRENEQFF.

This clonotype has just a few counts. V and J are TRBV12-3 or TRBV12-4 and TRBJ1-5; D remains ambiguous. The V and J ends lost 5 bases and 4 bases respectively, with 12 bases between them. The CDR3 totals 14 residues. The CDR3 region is CASSETSLNQPQHF. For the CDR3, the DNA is TGTGCCAGCAGTGAGACATCCTTGAATCAGCCCCAGCATTTT.